Shown below are 32 T cell receptor beta chains from a single sample sequenced in a study of shared clonotypes between healthy human individuals. Repertoires were generated with immunoSEQ multiplex PCR, while TCRdb's copy carries only in-frame clones and drops some. Among approximately 2,200,000 clones listed, more than 85% were seen once. The naive CD8 subset, CD45RO-negative cells positively selected for CCR7, excluded terminally differentiated effector memory CD45RA+ cells. Sequenced sample: naive CD8+ T cells from PBMCs. The origin of the receptors is a man aged 18 to 29 in good health. Some clones in this sample may be carry-over from other donors' samples.

V gene TRBV7-9 combines with J gene TRBJ1-4, with unresolved D. The CDR3 length is 14 residues. Looked up from germline, CDR1 is SEHNR and CDR2 is FQNEAQ (reference sequence). Trimming pared 9 bases from V and 0 bases from J, leaving 11 bases between. CDR3 DNA: TGTGCCAGTAACGGCGTTTCAACTAATGAAAAACTGTTTTTT. Protein: CASNGVSTNEKLFF.

The V and J genes are TRBV5-1 and TRBJ1-2; TRBD1 matches at 7 bases. The germline V gene has CDR1 SGHRS and CDR2 YFSETQ. The CDR3 runs to 15 residues. The V and J ends lost 0 bases and 1 base, in that order; junction bases with no gene match: 3. The CDR3 is CASSLGRGLNYGYTF. The CDR3 DNA reads as TGCGCCAGCAGCTTGGGTAGGGGGCTTAACTATGGCTACACCTTC.

The CDR3 bases are TGTGCCAGCACCAGCCCGGGAGCGGGAGCACGTAAGGATACGCAGTATTTT. Translation gives CASTSPGAGARKDTQYF. The J gene is TRBJ2-3, the V gene TRBV28, with 8 bases identical to TRBD2. Trimming removed 7 bases from V and 6 bases from J; junction bases left unmatched: 18. Germline CDR1 is MDHEN and CDR2 is SYDVKM. This CDR3 comprises 17 residues.

V usage is TRBV15 and J usage is TRBJ2-7; D gene unclear. V gave up 0 bases and J gave up 0 bases, with 9 bases separating them. This CDR3 has 15 amino acids. Germline V gene lookup returns CDR1 LNHNV and CDR2 YYDKDF (reference sequence). The CDR3 coding sequence is TGTGCCACCAGCAGAGACCCGGAGAGCTCCTACGAGCAGTACTTC. Amino acid sequence: CATSRDPESSYEQYF.

This rearrangement joins TRBV19 to TRBJ1-5, with D uncertain. Germline V gene lookup returns CDR1 LNHDA and CDR2 SQIVND (reference sequence). The CDR3 extends over 15 amino acids. Trimming stripped 5 bases from V and 2 bases from J, with 13 bases between. The CDR3 region is CASSWAPYGNQPQHF. CDR3 coding DNA: TGTGCCAGTAGTTGGGCGCCCTACGGCAATCAGCCCCAGCATTTT.

The chain links TRBV10-3 to TRBJ1-2; TRBD1 matches at 12 bases. Germline CDR1 is ENHRY and CDR2 is SYGVKD. Germline trimming cut 7 bases from V and 6 bases from J; bases unmatched to any gene: 15. This CDR3 has 17 residues. CDR3 amino acids: CAIKIGDRGPEGDGYTF. The CDR3 DNA reads TGTGCCATCAAAATAGGGGACAGGGGGCCAGAGGGGGATGGCTACACCTTC.

The chain employs TRBV28 and TRBJ2-7; 12 bases match TRBD2. Trimming removed 5 bases from V and 1 base from J; junction bases left unmatched: 6. This CDR3 has 16 residues. In germline, CDR1 is MDHEN, CDR2 SYDVKM. For the CDR3, the DNA is TGTGCCAGCAGTCCCCGGACTAGCGGGGATTCCTACGAGCAGTACTTC. Translating it yields CASSPRTSGDSYEQYF.

The chain recombines TRBV11-2 with TRBJ2-7; TRBD2 matches at 7 bases. The V and J ends lost 5 bases and 6 bases, in that order; junction bases with no gene match: 10. CDR1 is SGHAT and CDR2 is FQNNGV in the germline V gene. The CDR3 extends over 14 amino acids. The CDR3 loop is CASSPLGEGSEQYF. The CDR3 DNA follows: TGTGCCAGCAGCCCTCTCGGGGAGGGGAGCGAGCAGTACTTC.

J is TRBJ2-7 and V is TRBV9; 8 nucleotides match TRBD1. Germline CDR1 SGDLS, CDR2 YYNGEE. The CDR3 contains 15 residues. V shed 3 bases, J shed 0 bases, and the junction held 5 bases outside the gene matches. This chain's CDR3 is CASSAAGGDSYEQYF. The CDR3 DNA follows: TGTGCCAGCAGCGCCGCAGGGGGCGACTCCTACGAGCAGTACTTC. The variable domain in full, with the rest retrieved from reference TRBV9 and TRBJ2-7, is DSGVTQTPKHLITATGQRVTLRCSPRSGDLSVYWYQQSLDQGLQFLIQYYNGEERAKGNILERFSAQQFPDLHSELNLSSLELGDSALYFCASSAAGGDSYEQYFGPGTRLTVT.

The chain carries TRBV4-1 and TRBJ2-1; no clear D. Between the trimmed V and J ends, which lost 0 bases and 6 bases, there was a span of 18 bases. The CDR3 is 17 residues long. Germline values: CDR1 MGHRA, CDR2 YSYEKL. The CDR3 protein is CASSQDVEAGRFNEQFF. The CDR3, as DNA: TGCGCCAGCAGCCAAGACGTCGAGGCAGGACGGTTCAATGAGCAGTTCTTC.

The V gene is TRBV5-6, the J gene TRBJ2-7; 9 nucleotides align to TRBD2. CDR1 and CDR2 from the germline V gene are SGHDT and YYEEEE. Trimming at V came to 3 bases and at J to 5 bases, leaving 3 bases not matched to a gene. This CDR3 region has 13 residues. The CDR3 DNA follows: TGTGCCAGCAGCTGGGGGACTAGCCACGAGCAGTACTTC. It translates to CASSWGTSHEQYF.

This sequence joins TRBV4-3 and TRBJ1-3; D is unclear. CDR3 length: 16 residues. From germline, CDR1 is LGHNA and CDR2 YSLEER. The V gene lost 0 bases and the J gene lost 1 base, with 10 bases spanning the gap. The CDR3 region has the DNA TGCGCCAGCAGCCAAGATACTCCGGAGTCTGGAAACACCATATATTTT. Its translation is CASSQDTPESGNTIYF.

In this sample, this clone turned up a few times. The V call is TRBV4-1, the J call TRBJ1-5; 10 bases are a match to TRBD1. J gave up 8 bases and V 1 base, and 5 bases lay outside the gene matches. Looked up from germline, CDR1 is MGHRA and CDR2 is YSYEKL. The CDR3 has 15 amino acids. CDR3: CASSQATGGGKPQHF. As DNA, the CDR3 is TGCGCCAGCAGCCAAGCGACAGGGGGCGGGAAGCCCCAGCATTTT.

This chain uses TRBV5-4 with TRBJ2-1; D call uncertain. The V and J ends lost 4 bases and 0 bases respectively, with 8 bases between them. The CDR3 is made up of 14 amino acids. Germline V CDR1 and CDR2: SGHNT, YYREEE (reference sequence). The chain's CDR3 is CASSPSASYNEQFF. Here the CDR3 DNA reads TGTGCCAGCAGCCCGAGCGCCTCCTACAATGAGCAGTTCTTC.

The genes are TRBV28 and TRBJ2-3, with D maybe TRBD1 (5 bases). This CDR3 has 16 amino acids. Germline-derived CDR1 and CDR2 are MDHEN and SYDVKM. Trimming took off 3 bases at V and 4 bases at J, with 17 bases between the two ends. As DNA, the CDR3 is TGTGCCAGCAGTTTGCTTGGGGCTGAGGATGCAGATACGCAGTATTTT. Translating gives CASSLLGAEDADTQYF.

The chain couples TRBV27 to TRBJ2-4; 8 bases are shared with TRBD2. The length of the CDR3 is 15 residues. V lost 3 bases, J lost 1 base, and 2 bases stayed unmatched. Germline V gene sequence: CDR1 MNHEY, CDR2 SMNVEV (reference sequence). CDR3 nucleotides: TGTGCCAGCAGTTTCCGACTAGCGGCCAAAAACATTCAGTACTTC. The encoded protein is CASSFRLAAKNIQYF.

The rearrangement joins TRBV27 to TRBJ2-1; D ambiguous. This CDR3 contains 13 residues. Between the trimmed V and J ends, which lost 2 bases and 8 bases, there was a span of 10 bases. Germline V lookup: CDR1 MNHEY, CDR2 SMNVEV (reference sequence). The CDR3 here is CASSLLGIYEQFF. In nucleotides, the CDR3 is TGTGCCAGCAGTTTACTGGGGATCTATGAGCAGTTCTTC.

This sequence joins TRBV7-9 and TRBJ1-2, with a weak D call TRBD1 (5 bases). V was pared by 1 base and J by 11 bases, with 14 bases between. This CDR3 is built from 13 residues. CDR1 and CDR2 (germline): SEHNR, FQNEAQ (reference sequence). For the CDR3, the DNA is TGTGCCAGCAGCTTAGGCCCTAGCCAGGGTTACACCTTC. Translating it yields CASSLGPSQGYTF.

The chain joins TRBV11-2 to TRBJ2-3; D not resolved. CDR3 size: 16 residues. Germline CDR1 reads SGHAT; CDR2 reads FQNNGV. Between the trimmed V and J ends, which lost 1 base and 3 bases, there was a span of 14 bases. The CDR3 here is CASSLGSFAETDTQYF. The CDR3 DNA follows: TGTGCCAGCAGCTTAGGATCATTTGCGGAGACAGATACGCAGTATTTT. The variable domain in full, completed from reference TRBV11-2 and TRBJ2-3, reads EAGVAQSPRYKIIEKRQSVAFWCNPISGHATLYWYQQILGQGPKLLIQFQNNGVVDDSQLPKDRFSAERLKGVDSTLKIQPAKLEDSAVYLCASSLGSFAETDTQYFGPGTRLTVL.

J is TRBJ1-2 and V is TRBV5-6; D is ambiguous. The CDR3 covers 12 residues. Trimming took 2 bases from V and 13 from J, leaving 15 bases between them. Germline CDR1 reads SGHDT; CDR2 reads YYEEEE. Here the CDR3 reads CASSFGTAPSTF. CDR3 nucleotide sequence: TGTGCCAGCAGCTTCGGAACAGCCCCTAGCACCTTC.

The chain joins TRBV4-1 to TRBJ2-7; no clear D. Trimming pared 0 bases from V and 6 bases from J, leaving 12 bases between. The CDR3 runs to 14 residues. Germline lookup yields CDR1 MGHRA and CDR2 YSYEKL. The CDR3 spells CASSQEEAPREQYF. CDR3 bases: TGCGCCAGCAGCCAAGAAGAGGCCCCCCGCGAGCAGTACTTC.

This clone was counted a few times. Other DNA variants within this sample encode the same CDR3. The chain combines TRBV7-3 with TRBJ1-1; perhaps TRBD1 as D (6 bases). V was pared by 4 bases and J by 2 bases, with 8 bases between. The CDR3 has 13 residues. Germline V gene sequence: CDR1 SGHTA, CDR2 FQGTGA. CDR3 residues: CASSSTGNTEAFF. The CDR3 bases are TGTGCCAGCAGCTCGACAGGAAACACTGAAGCTTTCTTT.

This sequence joins TRBV6-6 and TRBJ2-7; D may be TRBD2 (5 bases). Trimming pared 5 bases from V and 6 bases from J, leaving 11 bases between. From germline, CDR1 is MNHNY and CDR2 SVGAGI (reference sequence). This CDR3 has 12 residues. CDR3 bases: TGTGCCAGCAGTCCCCCTGAGGGCGAGCAGTACTTC. Protein product: CASSPPEGEQYF.

This clone was found a few times. Here the CDR3 reads CASSFGLAGNEQFF. In DNA, the CDR3 is TGTGCCAGCAGTTTCGGACTAGCGGGAAATGAGCAGTTCTTC. The chain couples TRBV6-6 to TRBJ2-1, with 12 bases lining up with TRBD2. The trim removed 4 bases at V and 7 bases at J, leaving 2 bases unmatched. This CDR3 is 14 amino acids long. CDR1 MNHNY and CDR2 SVGAGI come from the germline V gene (reference sequence).

This clone was counted once. The chain couples TRBV19 to TRBJ2-3; D not certain. The germline gives CDR1 LNHDA, CDR2 SQIVND (reference sequence). Trimming shortened V by 0 bases and J by 1 base, and 8 bases separated the two germline ends. This CDR3 spans 15 amino acids. CDR3 DNA: TGTGCCAGTAGTATAGAGTACACCGGCACAGATACGCAGTATTTT. As protein: CASSIEYTGTDTQYF.

This clone was detected only once. The V gene is TRBV6-5, the J gene TRBJ2-3; TRBD2 is a possible D gene (7 bases). This CDR3 is 13 amino acids long. The germline gives CDR1 MNHEY, CDR2 SVGAGI. Trimming cost V 6 bases and J 5 bases, with 12 bases left between them. CDR3 in DNA: TGTGCCAGCAGACAGGGAGGGCGAGATACGCAGTATTTT. Translated, it gives CASRQGGRDTQYF.

The rearrangement uses TRBV11-2 and TRBJ1-1, with a weak D call TRBD1 (5 bases). Germline CDR1 SGHAT, CDR2 FQNNGV. CDR3 length equals 13 residues. Trimming took 5 bases from V and 5 from J, leaving 12 bases between them. CDR3: CASSEGPGTEAFF. The DNA for the CDR3 is TGTGCCAGCAGCGAAGGACCAGGGACTGAAGCTTTCTTT.

This chain joins TRBV5-8 and TRBJ1-4, with 8 bases fitting TRBD1. The J segment lost 3 bases and the V segment lost 3 bases, leaving 7 bases of the junction unmatched. The CDR3 loop spans 16 amino acids. From germline, CDR1 is SGHTS and CDR2 YDEGEE. The CDR3: CASSSGQGRANEKLFF. DNA of the CDR3: TGTGCCAGCAGCTCAGGACAGGGTCGGGCTAATGAAAAACTGTTTTTT. Complete variable domain (other parts from reference TRBV5-8 and TRBJ1-4): EAGVTQSPTHLIKTRGQQATLRCSPISGHTSVYWYQQALGLGLQFLLWYDEGEERNRGNFPPRFSGRQFPNYSSELNVNALELEDSALYLCASSSGQGRANEKLFFGSGTQLSVL.

The rearrangement joins TRBV28 to TRBJ2-2; no firm D call. The CDR3 spans 14 residues. V dropped 7 bases and J dropped 1 base, with 10 bases sitting between them. In germline, CDR1 is MDHEN, CDR2 SYDVKM. The CDR3 loop reads CASMSWVNTGELFF. The DNA for the CDR3 is TGTGCCAGCATGTCCTGGGTGAACACCGGGGAGCTGTTTTTT. The whole variable domain, filled in from reference TRBV28 and TRBJ2-2, reads DVKVTQSSRYLVKRTGEKVFLECVQDMDHENMFWYRQDPGLGLRLIYFSYDVKMKEKGDIPEGYSVSREKKERFSLILESASTNQTSMYLCASMSWVNTGELFFGEGSRLTVL.

A word on this clone: Other DNA variants within this sample encode the same CDR3. The chain uses TRBV9 and TRBJ2-7; 11 nucleotides match TRBD1. V shed 3 bases, J shed 3 bases, and the junction held 2 bases outside the gene matches. In germline, CDR1 is SGDLS, CDR2 YYNGEE. This CDR3 is built from 14 residues. In nucleotides, the CDR3 is TGTGCCAGCAGCGACGGGACAGGGGGCTACGAGCAGTACTTC. It encodes CASSDGTGGYEQYF. The full variable domain, rest sourced from reference TRBV9 and TRBJ2-7, is DSGVTQTPKHLITATGQRVTLRCSPRSGDLSVYWYQQSLDQGLQFLIQYYNGEERAKGNILERFSAQQFPDLHSELNLSSLELGDSALYFCASSDGTGGYEQYFGPGTRLTVT.

The chain has TRBV29-1 and TRBJ2-1; 10 bases are shared with TRBD1. The junction had 4 bases not matched to a gene; V was cut back by 6 bases and J by 2 bases. The CDR3 has 14 amino acids. Germline-derived CDR1 and CDR2 are SQVTM and ANQGSEA. CDR3 protein: CSVRTGGPYNEQFF. CDR3 nucleotides: TGCAGCGTGCGGACAGGGGGGCCCTACAATGAGCAGTTCTTC.

In regard to this clone: Distinct nucleotide sequences in the sample also encode this CDR3. V gene TRBV7-9 combines with J gene TRBJ1-1; a weak D match, TRBD1 (5 bases). The CDR3 totals 15 residues. The germline V gene encodes CDR1 SEHNR and CDR2 FQNEAQ (reference sequence). Trimming shortened V by 1 base and J by 0 bases, and 9 bases separated the two germline ends. The CDR3, as DNA: TGTGCCAGCAGCTTAGGTGGGGGGTTGAACACTGAAGCTTTCTTT. Amino acids: CASSLGGGLNTEAFF.